This T cell receptor beta chain came from a study of beta chain features in type 1 diabetes. Whole-study results and caveats: Shortening of TCRB CDR3s, moderate but significant, appeared in all four CD4+ subsets of Type 1 diabetes patients.

Trimming stripped 1 base from V and 3 bases from J, with 4 bases between. Germline V gene data show CDR1 as LNHDA and CDR2 as SQIVND (reference sequence). The CDR3 consists of 13 residues. Only a few counts were recorded for this clone. What it binds is not known. Expressed TCRB transcripts were sequenced because the entire RNA isolate underwent reverse transcription. Clones were read by immunoSEQ multiplex PCR, and TCRdb kept only the in-frame ones, dropping some. Among a few hundred thousand clones listed, 20% were seen once. The receptor was derived from a woman in her thirties or forties with type 1 diabetes. The V and J genes are TRBV19 and TRBJ1-5, with D unclear. The sequenced sample was naive CD4+ T cells from blood. CDR3 in amino acids: CASSIAHNQPQHF. For the CDR3, the DNA is TGTGCCAGTAGTATAGCCCACAATCAGCCCCAGCATTTT.